The clone carrying this TCR delta chain has just a few counts. The CDR3 runs to 19 residues. Germline CDR1 and CDR2: GEAIGNYY and EKD. With 0 bases clipped from V and 0 bases from J, the junction kept 3 bases outside the gene matches. The data are from a study of gamma-delta chains in newborns, infants, children. Study details: Microbial exposure reportedly drives polyclonal innate γδ T cell expansion after birth.

TCRdb reapplied CATT to the reads. The sample includes several thousand delta-chain clones, about 38% seen only once; the top ten take more than 14%. Source material: blood. The chain has TRDV2 and TRDJ3, with TRDD3 identical over 11 bases. This sequence was found in a child who received the measles vaccine. DNA for the CDR3: TGTGCCTGTGACACCTGGGGGATACGAAGCTCCTGGGACACCCGACAGATGTTTTTC. Its protein is CACDTWGIRSSWDTRQMFF.